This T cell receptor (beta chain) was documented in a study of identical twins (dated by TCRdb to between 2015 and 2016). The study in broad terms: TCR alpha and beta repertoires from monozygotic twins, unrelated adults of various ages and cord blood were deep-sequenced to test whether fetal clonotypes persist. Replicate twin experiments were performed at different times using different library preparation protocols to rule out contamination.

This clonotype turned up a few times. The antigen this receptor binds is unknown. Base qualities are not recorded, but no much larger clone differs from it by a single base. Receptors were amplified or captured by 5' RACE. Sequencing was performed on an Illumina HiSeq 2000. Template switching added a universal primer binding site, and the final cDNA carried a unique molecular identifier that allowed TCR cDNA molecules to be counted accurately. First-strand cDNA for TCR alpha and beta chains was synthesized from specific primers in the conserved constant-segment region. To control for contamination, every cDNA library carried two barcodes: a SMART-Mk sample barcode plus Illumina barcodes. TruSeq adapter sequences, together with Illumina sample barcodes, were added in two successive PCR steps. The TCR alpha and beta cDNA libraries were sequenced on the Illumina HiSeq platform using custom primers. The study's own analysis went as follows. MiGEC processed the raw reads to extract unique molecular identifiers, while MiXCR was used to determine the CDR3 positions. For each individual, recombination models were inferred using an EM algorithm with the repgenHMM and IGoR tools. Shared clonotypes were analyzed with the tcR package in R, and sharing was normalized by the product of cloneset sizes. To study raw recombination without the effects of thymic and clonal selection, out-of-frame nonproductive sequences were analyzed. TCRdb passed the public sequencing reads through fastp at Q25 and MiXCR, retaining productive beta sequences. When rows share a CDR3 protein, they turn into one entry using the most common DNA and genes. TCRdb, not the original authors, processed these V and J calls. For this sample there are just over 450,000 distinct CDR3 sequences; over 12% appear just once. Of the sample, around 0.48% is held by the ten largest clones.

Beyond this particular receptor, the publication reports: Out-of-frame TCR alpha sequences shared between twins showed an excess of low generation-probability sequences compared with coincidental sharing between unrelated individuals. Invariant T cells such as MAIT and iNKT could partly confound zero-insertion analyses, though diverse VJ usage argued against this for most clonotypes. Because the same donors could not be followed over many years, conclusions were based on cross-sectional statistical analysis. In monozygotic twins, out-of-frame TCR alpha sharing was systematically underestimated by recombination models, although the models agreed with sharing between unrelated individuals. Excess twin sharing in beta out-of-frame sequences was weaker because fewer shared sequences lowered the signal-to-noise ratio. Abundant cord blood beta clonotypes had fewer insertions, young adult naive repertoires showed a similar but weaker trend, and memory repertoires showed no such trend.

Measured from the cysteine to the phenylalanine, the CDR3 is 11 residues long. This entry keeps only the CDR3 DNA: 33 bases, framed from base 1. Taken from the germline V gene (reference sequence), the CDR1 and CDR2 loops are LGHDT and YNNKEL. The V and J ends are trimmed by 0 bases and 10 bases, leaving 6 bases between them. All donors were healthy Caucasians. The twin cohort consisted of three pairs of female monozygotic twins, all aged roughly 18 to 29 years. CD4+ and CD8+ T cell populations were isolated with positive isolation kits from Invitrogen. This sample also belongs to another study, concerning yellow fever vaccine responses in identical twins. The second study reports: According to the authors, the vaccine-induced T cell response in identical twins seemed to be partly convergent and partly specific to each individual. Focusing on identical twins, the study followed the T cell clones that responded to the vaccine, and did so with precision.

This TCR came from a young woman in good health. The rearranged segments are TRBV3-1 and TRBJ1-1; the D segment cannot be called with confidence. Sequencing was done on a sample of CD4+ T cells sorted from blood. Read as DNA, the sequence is TGTGCCAGCAGCCAAGAAGGCGGAGCTTTCTTT. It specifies CASSQEGGAFF.